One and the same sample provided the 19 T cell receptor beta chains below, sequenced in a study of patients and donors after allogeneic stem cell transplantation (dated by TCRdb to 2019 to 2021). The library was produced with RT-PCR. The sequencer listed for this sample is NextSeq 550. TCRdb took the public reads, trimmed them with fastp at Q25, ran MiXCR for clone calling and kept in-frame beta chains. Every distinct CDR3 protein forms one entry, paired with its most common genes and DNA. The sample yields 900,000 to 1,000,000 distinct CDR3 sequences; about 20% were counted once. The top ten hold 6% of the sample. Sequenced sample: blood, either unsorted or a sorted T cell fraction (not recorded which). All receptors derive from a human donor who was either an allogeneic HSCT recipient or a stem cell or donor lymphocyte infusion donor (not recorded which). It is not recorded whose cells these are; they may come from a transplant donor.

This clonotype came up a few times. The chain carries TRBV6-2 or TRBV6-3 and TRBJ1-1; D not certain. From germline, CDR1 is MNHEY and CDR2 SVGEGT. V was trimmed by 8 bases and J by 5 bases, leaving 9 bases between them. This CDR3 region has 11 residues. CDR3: CASFGGTEAFF. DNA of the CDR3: TGTGCCAGCTTTGGCGGGACTGAAGCTTTCTTT.

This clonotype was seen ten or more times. The chain's CDR3 is CASSLIYSYNEQFF. CDR3 DNA: TGTGCCAGCAGCTTAATCTATTCCTACAATGAGCAGTTCTTC. This rearrangement joins TRBV12-3 or TRBV12-4 to TRBJ2-1, with no clear D. With 6 bases removed from V and 1 base from J, the gap between germline ends came to 10 bases. This CDR3 spans 14 amino acids.

The CDR3: CASSPQGSDYGYTF. CDR3 DNA sequence: TGTGCCAGCAGTCCTCAGGGGAGTGACTATGGCTACACCTTC. The J gene is TRBJ1-2, the V gene TRBV28; TRBD1 is a possible D gene (6 bases). V lost 5 bases to trimming and J lost 3 bases, with 13 bases between them. There are 14 residues in the CDR3. Germline V CDR1 and CDR2: MDHEN, SYDVKM.

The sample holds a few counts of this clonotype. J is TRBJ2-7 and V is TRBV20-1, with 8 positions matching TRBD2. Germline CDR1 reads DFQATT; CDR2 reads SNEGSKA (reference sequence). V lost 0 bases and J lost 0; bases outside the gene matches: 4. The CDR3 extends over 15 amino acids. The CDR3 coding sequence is TGCAGTGCTAGAGATCGGGGGGGGAACTCCTACGAGCAGTACTTC. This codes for CSARDRGGNSYEQYF.

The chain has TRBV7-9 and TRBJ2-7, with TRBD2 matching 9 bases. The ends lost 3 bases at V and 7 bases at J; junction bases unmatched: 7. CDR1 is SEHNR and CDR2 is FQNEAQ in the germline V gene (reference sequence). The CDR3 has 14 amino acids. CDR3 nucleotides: TGTGCCAGCAGCTTTAGTAGCGGGAGTAGAGAGCAGTACTTC. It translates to CASSFSSGSREQYF.

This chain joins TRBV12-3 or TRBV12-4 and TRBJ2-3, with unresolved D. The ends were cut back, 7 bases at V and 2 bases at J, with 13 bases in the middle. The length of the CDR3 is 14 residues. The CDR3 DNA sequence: TGTGCCAGCACCCTCAGTCTACCCACAGATACGCAGTATTTT. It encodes CASTLSLPTDTQYF.

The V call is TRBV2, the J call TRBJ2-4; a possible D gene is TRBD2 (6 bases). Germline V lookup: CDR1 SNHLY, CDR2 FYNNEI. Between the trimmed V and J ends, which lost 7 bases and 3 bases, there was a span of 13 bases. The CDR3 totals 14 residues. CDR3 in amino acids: CASTRTIGKNIQYF. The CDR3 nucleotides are TGTGCCAGCACGAGGACTATCGGCAAAAACATTCAGTACTTC.

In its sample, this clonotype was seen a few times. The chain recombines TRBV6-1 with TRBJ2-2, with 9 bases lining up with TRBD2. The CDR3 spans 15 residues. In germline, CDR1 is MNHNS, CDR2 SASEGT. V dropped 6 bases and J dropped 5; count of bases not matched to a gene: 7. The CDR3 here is CASRRIAGATGELFF. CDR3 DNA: TGTGCCAGCAGACGCATAGCGGGAGCAACCGGGGAGCTGTTTTTT.

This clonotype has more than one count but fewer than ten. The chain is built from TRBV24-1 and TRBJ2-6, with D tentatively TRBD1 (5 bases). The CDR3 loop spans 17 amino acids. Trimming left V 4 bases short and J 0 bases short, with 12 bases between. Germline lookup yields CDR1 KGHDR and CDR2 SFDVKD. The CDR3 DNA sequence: TGTGCCACCAGTGACCCAGACAGCAGCTCTGGGGCCAACGTCCTGACTTTC. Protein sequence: CATSDPDSSSGANVLTF.

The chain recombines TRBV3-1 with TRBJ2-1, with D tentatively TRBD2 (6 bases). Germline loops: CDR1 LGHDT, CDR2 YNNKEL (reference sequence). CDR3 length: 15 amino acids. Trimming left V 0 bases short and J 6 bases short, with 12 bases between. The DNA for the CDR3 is TGTGCCAGCAGCCAAGATCCCAGGAGGGTCAATGAGCAGTTCTTC. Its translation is CASSQDPRRVNEQFF.

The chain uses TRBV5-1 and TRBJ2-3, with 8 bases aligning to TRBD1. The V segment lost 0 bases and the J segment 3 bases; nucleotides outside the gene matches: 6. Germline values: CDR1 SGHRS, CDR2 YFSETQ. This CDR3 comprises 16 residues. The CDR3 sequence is CASSLGGDRKTDTQYF. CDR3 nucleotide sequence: TGCGCCAGCAGCTTGGGTGGGGACAGGAAAACAGATACGCAGTATTTT.

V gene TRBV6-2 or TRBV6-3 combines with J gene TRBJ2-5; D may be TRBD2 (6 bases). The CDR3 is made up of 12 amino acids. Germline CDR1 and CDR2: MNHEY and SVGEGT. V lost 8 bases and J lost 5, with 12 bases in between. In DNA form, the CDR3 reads TGTGCCAGCTGTCCCGGGGGTGAGACCCAGTACTTC. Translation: CASCPGGETQYF.

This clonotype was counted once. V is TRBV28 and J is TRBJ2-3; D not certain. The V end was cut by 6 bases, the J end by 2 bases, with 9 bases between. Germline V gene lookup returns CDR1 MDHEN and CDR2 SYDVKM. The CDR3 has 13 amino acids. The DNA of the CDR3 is TGTGCCAGCAGCCATAACCCCACAGATACGCAGTATTTT. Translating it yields CASSHNPTDTQYF.

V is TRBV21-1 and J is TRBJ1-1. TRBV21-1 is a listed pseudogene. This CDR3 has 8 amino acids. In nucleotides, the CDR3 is TGTGCCAGCGGAGAGGCTTTCTTT. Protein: CASGEAFF.

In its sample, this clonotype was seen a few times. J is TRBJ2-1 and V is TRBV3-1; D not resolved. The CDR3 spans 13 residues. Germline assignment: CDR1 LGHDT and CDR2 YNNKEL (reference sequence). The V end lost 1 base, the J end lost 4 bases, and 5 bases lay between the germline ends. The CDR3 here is CASSQALYNEQFF. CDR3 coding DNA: TGTGCCAGCAGCCAAGCACTTTACAATGAGCAGTTCTTC.

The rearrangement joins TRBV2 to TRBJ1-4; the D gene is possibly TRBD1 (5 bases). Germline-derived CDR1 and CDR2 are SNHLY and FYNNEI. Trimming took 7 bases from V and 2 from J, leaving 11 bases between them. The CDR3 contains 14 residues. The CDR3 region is CASKRGSTNEKLFF. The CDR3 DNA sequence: TGTGCCAGCAAACGGGGGTCGACTAATGAAAAACTGTTTTTT.

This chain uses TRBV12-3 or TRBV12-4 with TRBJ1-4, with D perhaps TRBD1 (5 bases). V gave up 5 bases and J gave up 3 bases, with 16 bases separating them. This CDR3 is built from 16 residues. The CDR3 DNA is TGTGCCAGCAGTCTCGCGGAAGGGACGGCTAATGAAAAACTGTTTTTT. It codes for CASSLAEGTANEKLFF.

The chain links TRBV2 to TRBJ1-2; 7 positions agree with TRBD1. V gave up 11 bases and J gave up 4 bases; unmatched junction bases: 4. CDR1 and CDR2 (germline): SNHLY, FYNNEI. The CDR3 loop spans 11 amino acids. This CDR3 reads CAGTGVYGYTF. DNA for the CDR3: TGTGCCGGTACAGGGGTCTATGGCTACACCTTC.

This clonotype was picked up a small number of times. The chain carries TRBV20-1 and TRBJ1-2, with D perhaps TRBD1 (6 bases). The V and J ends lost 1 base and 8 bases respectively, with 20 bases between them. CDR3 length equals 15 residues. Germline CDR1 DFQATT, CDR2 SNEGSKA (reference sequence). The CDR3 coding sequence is TGCAGTGCTAGAGCCCGAGGGGGGGGAGTGATGGGCTACACCTTC. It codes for CSARARGGGVMGYTF.